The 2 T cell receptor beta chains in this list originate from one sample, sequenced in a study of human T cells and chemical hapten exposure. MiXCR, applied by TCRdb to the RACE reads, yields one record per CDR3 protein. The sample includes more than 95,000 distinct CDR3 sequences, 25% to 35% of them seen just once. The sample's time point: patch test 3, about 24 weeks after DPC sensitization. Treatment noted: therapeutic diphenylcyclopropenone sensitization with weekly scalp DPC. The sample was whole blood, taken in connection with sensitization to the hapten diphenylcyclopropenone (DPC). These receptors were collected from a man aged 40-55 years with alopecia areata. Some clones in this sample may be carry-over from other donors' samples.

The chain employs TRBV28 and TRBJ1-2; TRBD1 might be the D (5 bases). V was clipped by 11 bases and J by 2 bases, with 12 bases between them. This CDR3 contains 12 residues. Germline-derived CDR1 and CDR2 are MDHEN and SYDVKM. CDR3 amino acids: CALGDRNYGYTF. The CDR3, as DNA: TGTGCCCTAGGAGACAGAAACTATGGCTACACCTTC.

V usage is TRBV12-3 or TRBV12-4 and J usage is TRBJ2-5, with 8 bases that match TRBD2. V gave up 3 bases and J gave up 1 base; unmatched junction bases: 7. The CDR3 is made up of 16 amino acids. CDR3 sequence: CASSFSLAEPQETQYF. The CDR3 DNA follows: TGTGCCAGCAGTTTCTCACTAGCGGAGCCCCAAGAGACCCAGTACTTC.